This is a list of T cell receptor beta chains from one sample in a study of shared clonotypes between healthy human individuals. Some clones are missing from TCRdb's copy, which holds only in-frame ones; the method was immunoSEQ multiplex PCR. The data hold about 490,000 clones, with around 78% observed a single time. The sequenced material came from PBMCs. The receptor source for this set is a woman aged 40 to 49 in good health. Some clones in this sample may be carry-over from other donors' samples. Each CDR3 is given with its conserved first and last residue. Fields, in order: clone size, CDR3 length, V gene, CDR3 protein. Only part of the rows carry a size: once, few, many, or a class if the clone is expanded.

>NA|14|TRBV7-2
CASSFGGGSYEQYF
>NA|14|TRBV2
CASSVLAGGDEQFF
>NA|15|TRBV5-1
CASSLGTGGDYGYTF
>NA|14|TRBV7-2
CASRPVPLYNEQFF
>few|13|TRBV10-3
CAITQGMEDGYTF
>NA|17|TRBV19
CASNGGQGKAGANVLTF
>NA|11|TRBV6-6
CASRAGGELFF
>NA|13|TRBV4-2
CASSQLRGNEQFF
>NA|17|TRBV7-2
CASSLRTGYGGYTEAFF
>NA|17|TRBV7-9
CASSRAAVLAGVYEQYF
>NA|14|TRBV6-5
CASSPSSTGYEQYF
>NA|14|TRBV6-5
CASSLRQSTDTQYF
>once|12|TRBV7-2
CASSLTYGEQYF
>NA|16|TRBV7-2
CASSALRGRGRGEQYF
>few|16|TRBV5-1
CASSLSGVIGLYEQYF
>NA|14|TRBV10-1
CASRAPGLQETQYF
>NA|12|TRBV25-1
CASSGDTYEQYF
>NA|14|TRBV6-4
CASSPDRSTYEQYF
>NA|15|TRBV6-5
CASTGARANTGELFF
>NA|15|TRBV11-2
CASIPVGRFWNEQFF
>once|16|TRBV6-6
CASSGGQGSSNQPQHF
>NA|8|TRBV20-1
CSAGYGTF
>NA|16|TRBV15
CATSLRSGRDTDTQYF